The T cell receptor beta chain described here comes from a study of blood T cell repertoires in COVID-19. As for the study in general: PBMCs, B-cell-depleted T cells, or T cells provided the cDNA or gDNA that made up the material.

In terms of age and location, participants ranged from roughly 18 to 95 years and lived in under 30 US areas. Self-reported history from a screening survey and questionnaire set each donor's cohort. Method: immunoSEQ multiplex PCR; TCRdb's copy keeps in-frame clones and lacks some. The sample shows 200,000 to 250,000 clones, around nine tenths of them seen only once. This CDR3 is built from 17 residues. Germline V gene data show CDR1 as MNHNS and CDR2 as SASEGT. V lost 3 bases, J lost 0 bases, and 7 bases stayed unmatched. The sequence was collected from a woman aged 45-59 years with acute COVID-19. The sequencing input was PBMCs or T cells enriched from blood (not recorded which). The V call is TRBV6-1, the J call TRBJ2-2; 7 bases line up with TRBD1. CDR3 bases: TGTGCCAGCAGTGACACCGGACAGGTCTCGAACACCGGGGAGCTGTTTTTT. This translates into CASSDTGQVSNTGELFF.